The 10 T cell receptor beta chains reported below all come from one sample, sequenced in a study of blood T cell repertoires in COVID-19. Sequencing used immunoSEQ multiplex PCR; TCRdb keeps in-frame clones, though not all of them. This table has 95,000 to 110,000 clones, roughly 90% appearing once. Sequencing was done on a sample of peripheral blood. These receptors were collected from a woman of 80 years or more in a cohort sampled during active COVID-19.

The chain couples TRBV6-5 to TRBJ1-4; D is ambiguous. V was cut by 2 bases and J by 12 bases, with 16 bases left in between. Germline lookup yields CDR1 MNHEY and CDR2 SVGAGI. CDR3 length: 14 residues. DNA of the CDR3: TGTGCCAGCAGTTACAGTTTTTGGAGGAGGGAACTGTTTTTT. This sequence encodes CASSYSFWRRELFF.

The chain recombines TRBV30 with TRBJ1-2, with 8 bases lining up with TRBD1. This CDR3 contains 16 residues. CDR1 and CDR2 from the germline V gene are GTSNPN and SVGIG (reference sequence). With V trimmed by 5 bases and J by 4 bases, 15 bases remained unmatched. CDR3 nucleotide sequence: TGTGCCTGGGAGGGGAGTTTGACAGGGGTGAGCTATGGCTACACCTTC. This encodes CAWEGSLTGVSYGYTF.

CDR3 in amino acids: CAISNSLSTDTQYF. The DNA of the CDR3 is TGTGCCATCAGTAATAGCCTGAGCACAGATACGCAGTATTTT. J is TRBJ2-3 and V is TRBV10-3, with no clear D. Germline CDR1 and CDR2: ENHRY and SYGVKD. This CDR3 comprises 14 residues. The V gene lost 5 bases and the J gene lost 0 bases, with 9 bases spanning the gap.

This chain connects TRBV19 to TRBJ1-2, with TRBD1 identical over 11 bases. The CDR3 extends over 16 amino acids. V gave up 3 bases and J gave up 6 bases; unmatched junction bases: 9. From germline, CDR1 is LNHDA and CDR2 SQIVND (reference sequence). CDR3 DNA sequence: TGTGCCAGTAGTATTTTTGGGACAGGGGGTTCCAATGGCTACACCTTC. This encodes CASSIFGTGGSNGYTF.

This chain joins TRBV11-2 and TRBJ2-5; unclear D gene. Germline V lookup: CDR1 SGHAT, CDR2 FQNNGV. There are 13 residues in the CDR3. The germline V and J ends were trimmed by 5 bases and 3 bases, with 10 bases remaining between them. CDR3 amino acids: CASSANSKETQYF. The DNA for the CDR3 is TGTGCCAGCAGCGCCAACAGTAAAGAGACCCAGTACTTC. The full variable domain, with the rest looked up from reference TRBV11-2 and TRBJ2-5, is EAGVAQSPRYKIIEKRQSVAFWCNPISGHATLYWYQQILGQGPKLLIQFQNNGVVDDSQLPKDRFSAERLKGVDSTLKIQPAKLEDSAVYLCASSANSKETQYFGPGTRLLVL.

This sequence joins TRBV28 and TRBJ2-3, with D possibly being TRBD2 (6 bases). Between the trimmed V and J ends, which lost 3 bases and 0 bases, there was a span of 10 bases. Germline-derived CDR1 and CDR2 are MDHEN and SYDVKM. The CDR3 contains 15 residues. CDR3 DNA: TGTGCCAGCAGTTTGGAGGGAGCTAGCACAGATACGCAGTATTTT. It encodes CASSLEGASTDTQYF.

The J gene is TRBJ1-2, the V gene TRBV24-1; TRBD1 matches at 7 bases. The germline V gene encodes CDR1 KGHDR and CDR2 SFDVKD. V shed 3 bases and J 7 bases; nucleotides not matched to a gene: 7. CDR3 size: 14 residues. CDR3 sequence: CATSDEDRWSGYTF. CDR3 nucleotide sequence: TGTGCCACCAGTGATGAGGACAGGTGGTCTGGCTACACCTTC.

The V call is TRBV5-1, the J call TRBJ2-1; 8 bases are a match to TRBD1. Looked up from germline, CDR1 is SGHRS and CDR2 is YFSETQ. The CDR3 is 14 amino acids. The trim removed 6 bases at V and 4 bases at J, leaving 6 bases unmatched. The CDR3: CASTPGQEYNEQFF. CDR3 coding DNA: TGCGCCAGCACACCGGGACAGGAATACAATGAGCAGTTCTTC.

The chain combines TRBV28 with TRBJ2-1; TRBD2 agrees at 10 bases. V gave up 2 bases and J gave up 9 bases; unmatched junction bases: 10. The CDR3 contains 16 residues. Germline V gene lookup returns CDR1 MDHEN and CDR2 SYDVKM. The CDR3 sequence is CASSLLSGRMAGEQFF. CDR3 DNA sequence: TGTGCCAGCAGTTTACTTAGCGGGAGGATGGCGGGTGAGCAGTTCTTC.

The gene calls are TRBV19 and TRBJ2-6; 8 nucleotides match TRBD1. Germline CDR1 reads LNHDA; CDR2 reads SQIVND (reference sequence). The CDR3 contains 16 residues. Trimming cost V 7 bases and J 3 bases; bases outside gene matches: 8. CDR3 sequence reads: CASTDRVTFGANVLTF. CDR3 nucleotides: TGTGCCAGTACGGACAGGGTTACGTTTGGGGCCAACGTCCTGACTTTC. Supplemented by reference TRBV19 and TRBJ2-6, the full variable domain reads DGGITQSPKYLFRKEGQNVTLSCEQNLNHDAMYWYRQDPGQGLRLIYYSQIVNDFQKGDIAEGYSVSREKKESFPLTVTSAQKNPTAFYLCASTDRVTFGANVLTFGAGSRLTVL.